What follows describes a single T cell receptor beta chain. Its antigen remains unknown. As TCR cDNA was made by 5'RACE template switching, a universal primer site and UMIs were added. TCRdb fed the 5' RACE reads into MiXCR, producing one record per CDR3 protein. The sample includes about 340,000 distinct CDR3 sequences, around 12% of them seen just once. This specimen comes from a study of T cells after yellow fever vaccination. Study-level background: Fractions containing few cells were prepared with SMART-Seq v4 Ultra Low Input. The study's findings and limits: Subsequent booster samples again held most clones from primary vaccination (roughly 95% CD4, 85% to 90% CD8). The CD4 compartment and the CD8 compartment contained a small share of clonotypes in common.

The CDR3 has 18 amino acids. V shed 3 bases and J 2 bases; nucleotides not matched to a gene: 9. The germline V gene encodes CDR1 SGHRS and CDR2 YFSETQ. The chain couples TRBV5-1 to TRBJ2-5; 14 nucleotides align to TRBD2. Material: CD4+ T cells sorted from PBMCs, obtained 15 days after the yellow fever booster vaccination. This TCR was sampled from a man aged 18 to 30 who received the YFV17D yellow fever vaccine. CDR3 amino acids: CASSSGTSGGRRQETQYF. The CDR3, as DNA: TGCGCCAGCAGCTCCGGGACTAGCGGGGGCCGGAGACAAGAGACCCAGTACTTC.